This entry lists 23 T cell receptor beta chains sequenced from one sample in a study of T cell responses to AZD1222 COVID-19 vaccine. The table came from immunoSEQ multiplex PCR; TCRdb's copy has only in-frame clones and leaves some out. The table has 56,000 or so clones, 60% to 80% seen once. The input for sequencing was peripheral blood, taken 28 days after the second AZD1222 dose. Every receptor here comes from an adult who received the AZD1222 COVID-19 vaccine.

This chain links TRBV6-5 with TRBJ1-4, with TRBD1 matching over 7 bases. Germline trimming cut 6 bases from V and 0 bases from J; bases unmatched to any gene: 4. CDR3 size: 15 residues. Per the germline V gene, CDR1 is MNHEY and CDR2 is SVGAGI. The CDR3: CASRQGIATNEKLFF. In nucleotides, the CDR3 is TGTGCCAGCAGACAGGGGATTGCAACTAATGAAAAACTGTTTTTT.

DNA for the CDR3: TGTGCCAGCAGTTACTCGAGTTTTGGGCAGGACACTGAAGCTTTCTTT. Its translation: CASSYSSFGQDTEAFF. This sequence joins TRBV6-5 and TRBJ1-1; D not certain. The germline gives CDR1 MNHEY, CDR2 SVGAGI. This CDR3 region has 16 residues. Trimming left V 0 bases short and J 3 bases short, with 14 bases between.

The J gene is TRBJ2-7, the V gene TRBV3-1 (or the pseudogene TRBV3-2); 8 bases line up with TRBD2. Germline V gene data show CDR1 as LGHDT and CDR2 as YNNKEL (reference sequence). The CDR3 is 13 amino acids. After removal of 4 bases from V and 7 bases from J, the junction contained 6 bases not matched to a gene. The CDR3 DNA sequence: TGTGCCAGCAGCCTTAGCGGGACGGGGGAGCAGTACGTC. It codes for CASSLSGTGEQYV.

This chain joins TRBV5-1 and TRBJ2-1; 8 bases are a match to TRBD1. The CDR3 is 15 amino acids. Germline-derived CDR1 and CDR2 are SGHRS and YFSETQ. V dropped 4 bases and J dropped 7; count of bases not matched to a gene: 10. CDR3 protein: CASSLTGDVRNEQFF. The CDR3 region has the DNA TGCGCCAGCAGCCTGACAGGGGATGTGAGGAATGAGCAGTTCTTC.

About this clone itself: This sample also contains other DNA sequences that code for the same CDR3. The chain uses TRBV27 and TRBJ1-1, with D possibly matching TRBD1 (5 bases). The germline gives CDR1 MNHEY, CDR2 SMNVEV (reference sequence). The length of the CDR3 is 14 residues. Trimming left V 1 base short and J 7 bases short, with 13 bases between. CDR3 nucleotides: TGTGCCAGCAGTTTATTGGGGCAGGGAGGTGAAGCTTTCTTT. Translating gives CASSLLGQGGEAFF.

DNA for the CDR3: TGTGCCAGCAGTCGGCCGGGGAACACTGAAGCTTTCTTT. Protein sequence: CASSRPGNTEAFF. This rearrangement joins TRBV27 to TRBJ1-1; no firm D call. The CDR3 contains 13 residues. Trimming removed 5 bases at V and 1 base at J, with 8 bases between. Per the germline V gene, CDR1 is MNHEY and CDR2 is SMNVEV (reference sequence).

The chain joins TRBV3-1 (or the pseudogene TRBV3-2) to TRBJ2-5, with 7 bases identical to TRBD1. The germline CDR1 and CDR2 sequences are LGHDT and YNNKEL (reference sequence). The CDR3 covers 14 residues. Unmatched junction bases numbered 3, after V lost 3 bases and J lost 2 bases. The CDR3 region is CASSQRTGQETQYF. The CDR3 coding sequence is TGTGCCAGCAGCCAGAGGACAGGACAAGAGACCCAGTACTTC.

The J gene is TRBJ2-7, the V gene TRBV3-1 (or the pseudogene TRBV3-2); tentatively, D is TRBD1 or TRBD2 (5 bases each). The germline V and J ends were trimmed by 2 bases and 8 bases, with 16 bases remaining between them. CDR1 and CDR2 from the germline V gene are LGHDT and YNNKEL (reference sequence). CDR3 size: 14 residues. The CDR3 DNA reads TGTGCCAGCAGCCAAAAAGGCCCTCCGGGACAGCAGTACGTC. Residues: CASSQKGPPGQQYV.

This clone was found once. The CDR3 loop reads CASSWTLSNQPQHF. The CDR3 DNA is TGTGCCAGCAGTTGGACCTTAAGCAATCAGCCCCAGCATTTT. V usage is TRBV28 and J usage is TRBJ1-5, with D unclear. Trimming removed 4 bases at V and 1 base at J, with 8 bases between. Looked up from germline, CDR1 is MDHEN and CDR2 is SYDVKM. The CDR3 has 14 residues.

In this sample, this clone turned up once. The chain recombines TRBV2 with TRBJ1-1; no definite D call. CDR3 length equals 13 residues. The germline CDR1 and CDR2 sequences are SNHLY and FYNNEI. The V end was cut by 4 bases, the J end by 11 bases, with 17 bases between. The chain's CDR3 is CASSVALSVGAFF. CDR3 DNA: TGTGCCAGCAGTGTAGCCCTCAGTGTCGGGGCTTTCTTT.

This chain uses TRBV5-1 with TRBJ1-2, with 8 bases lining up with TRBD1. Germline V gives CDR1 SGHRS, CDR2 YFSETQ. CDR3 size: 17 residues. V lost 3 bases to trimming and J lost 7 bases; unmatched junction nucleotides: 17. The DNA for the CDR3 is TGCGCCAGCAGCTCGCAACCCGAACCGACAGGGGAAGGTGGCTACACCTTC. Its translation: CASSSQPEPTGEGGYTF. Variable domain in full (rest from reference TRBV5-1 and TRBJ1-2): KAGVTQTPRYLIKTRGQQVTLSCSPISGHRSVSWYQQTPGQGLQFLFEYFSETQRNKGNFPGRFSGRQFSNSRSEMNVSTLELGDSALYLCASSSQPEPTGEGGYTFGSGTRLTVV.

This clone was recorded once. The chain uses TRBV29-1 and TRBJ1-1; 8 bases agree with TRBD1. The CDR3 is 13 residues long. V shed 5 bases, J shed 0 bases, and the junction held 2 bases outside the gene matches. Germline V gene sequence: CDR1 SQVTM, CDR2 ANQGSEA. The chain's CDR3 is CSVMGQVNTEAFF. The CDR3 region has the DNA TGCAGCGTTATGGGACAGGTGAACACTGAAGCTTTCTTT.

The chain couples TRBV10-2 to TRBJ2-1, with 8 nucleotides matching TRBD2. The CDR3 loop spans 17 amino acids. J lost 8 bases, V lost 3 bases, and 15 bases had no gene match. CDR1 is WSHSY and CDR2 is SAAADI in the germline V gene. CDR3 nucleotide sequence: TGCGCCAGCAGTGACCCCGGACTAGCCCGTCGGTACGATGAGCAGTTCTTC. It is translated as CASSDPGLARRYDEQFF.

The gene calls are TRBV11-2 and TRBJ1-5; D is uncertain. The germline V gene has CDR1 SGHAT and CDR2 FQNNGV. Trimming stripped 5 bases from V and 0 bases from J, with 5 bases between. The CDR3 has 13 amino acids. The CDR3 loop is CASSRYSNQPQHF. The CDR3 coding sequence is TGTGCCAGCAGCCGTTATAGCAATCAGCCCCAGCATTTT.

This clone was seen only once. V is TRBV19 and J is TRBJ1-4, with D hard to call. Trimming left V 6 bases short and J 0 bases short, with 11 bases between. CDR1 and CDR2 from the germline V gene are LNHDA and SQIVND (reference sequence). This CDR3 spans 15 amino acids. The DNA of the CDR3 is TGTGCCAGTAGCGCGGGCAGCGCAACTAATGAAAAACTGTTTTTT. Residues: CASSAGSATNEKLFF.

This chain uses TRBV14 with TRBJ1-6; D is unclear. The length of the CDR3 is 14 residues. The V end was cut by 4 bases, the J end by 4 bases, with 8 bases between. CDR1 is SGHDN and CDR2 is FVKESK in the germline V gene. The CDR3 loop reads CASSPGLYNSPLHF. CDR3 coding DNA: TGTGCCAGCAGCCCGGGCCTATATAATTCACCCCTCCACTTT.

This clone was seen only once. The V call is TRBV7-2, the J call TRBJ1-2; D may be TRBD1 (5 bases). Germline CDR1 SGHTA, CDR2 FQGNSA. Trimming pared 5 bases from V and 5 bases from J, leaving 12 bases between. The CDR3 is 13 residues long. CDR3 sequence: CASSPRQQYGYTF. As DNA, the CDR3 is TGTGCCAGCAGCCCCAGACAGCAGTATGGCTACACCTTC. Full variable domain (remainder filled in from reference TRBV7-2 and TRBJ1-2): GAGVSQSPSNKVTEKGKDVELRCDPISGHTALYWYRQSLGQGLEFLIYFQGNSAPDKSGLPSDRFSAERTGGSVSTLTIQRTQQEDSAVYLCASSPRQQYGYTFGSGTRLTVV.

On this clone: The same CDR3 is also encoded by other DNA sequences in this sample. V is TRBV5-4 and J is TRBJ1-1; the match to TRBD1 covers 8 bases. The junction had 4 bases not matched to a gene; V was cut back by 4 bases and J by 5 bases. The CDR3 length is 13 residues. CDR1 is SGHNT, CDR2 YYREEE, per germline (reference sequence). The CDR3 here is CASSLDRGTEAFF. CDR3 nucleotides: TGTGCCAGCAGCCTAGACAGGGGAACTGAAGCTTTCTTT.

The chain employs TRBV7-2 and TRBJ1-5; no clear D. This CDR3 is 14 amino acids long. In germline, CDR1 is SGHTA, CDR2 FQGNSA. Trimming took 2 bases from V and 2 from J, leaving 7 bases between them. CDR3 sequence: CASSLNSGNQPQHF. The CDR3 DNA sequence: TGTGCCAGCAGCTTAAATTCGGGCAATCAGCCCCAGCATTTT. The complete variable domain, with remaining parts taken from reference TRBV7-2 and TRBJ1-5, reads GAGVSQSPSNKVTEKGKDVELRCDPISGHTALYWYRQSLGQGLEFLIYFQGNSAPDKSGLPSDRFSAERTGGSVSTLTIQRTQQEDSAVYLCASSLNSGNQPQHFGDGTRLSIL.

The chain links TRBV3-1 (or the pseudogene TRBV3-2) to TRBJ2-1, with D hard to call. Trimming removed 1 base from V and 10 bases from J, with 8 bases in between. The CDR3 loop spans 12 amino acids. Germline V gives CDR1 LGHDT, CDR2 YNNKEL (reference sequence). This CDR3 is CASSQAVGEQFF. The CDR3, as DNA: TGTGCCAGCAGCCAAGCTGTCGGGGAGCAGTTCTTC.

The V call is TRBV11-2, the J call TRBJ2-2, with 7 bases lining up with TRBD1. Germline V CDR1 and CDR2: SGHAT, FQNNGV. Trimming cost V 3 bases and J 4 bases; bases outside gene matches: 5. This CDR3 has 15 residues. The CDR3 spells CASSFLGQTTGELFF. The DNA of the CDR3 is TGTGCCAGCAGCTTCCTGGGACAGACCACCGGGGAGCTGTTTTTT.

The chain has TRBV5-4 and TRBJ1-2; tentative D call: TRBD1 (5 bases). The CDR3 is 14 amino acids. Trimming removed 5 bases at V and 3 bases at J, with 14 bases between. Germline V CDR1 and CDR2: SGHNT, YYREEE (reference sequence). The CDR3 region has the DNA TGTGCCAGCAGTGCCGGGACGTTGGACTATGGCTACACCTTC. This translates into CASSAGTLDYGYTF.

The gene calls are TRBV3-1 (or the pseudogene TRBV3-2) and TRBJ1-3; 9 bases fit TRBD1. Germline loops: CDR1 LGHDT, CDR2 YNNKEL (reference sequence). There are 17 residues in the CDR3. V shed 4 bases, J shed 4 bases, and the junction held 11 bases outside the gene matches. The CDR3 DNA follows: TGTGCCAGCAGCCTTCGACAAGCCGGGACAGGGGGAAACACCATATATTTT. It specifies CASSLRQAGTGGNTIYF.